The 5 T cell receptor beta chains below were found in one sample sequenced in a study of identical twins (dated by TCRdb to about 2016). Receptors were amplified or captured by 5' RACE. Sequencing was carried out with an Illumina HiSeq 2000. TCRdb reanalyzed the raw reads on its own, using fastp at Q25 for trimming and MiXCR for clone calling, and kept in-frame beta chains. Identical CDR3 protein sequences are pooled into one entry, listed with their most common genes and DNA. Here the sample has roughly 1,500,000 distinct CDR3 sequences; roughly 35% occur a single time. The top ten hold approximately 0.29% of the sample. The sequenced sample was cord blood. The receptors shown here come from a newborn girl in good health.

The chain recombines TRBV20-1 with TRBJ1-6, with a tentative D call TRBD1 (5 bases). This CDR3 has 15 amino acids. Deletions cut 3 bases from V and 0 bases from J, with 9 bases between. The germline V gene has CDR1 DFQATT and CDR2 SNEGSKA (reference sequence). The CDR3 sequence: CSARGPSSYNSPLHF. In DNA, the CDR3 is TGCAGTGCTAGGGGACCGAGCTCCTATAATTCACCCCTCCACTTT.

This clonotype turned up a few times. The chain couples TRBV20-1 to TRBJ2-7, with D tentatively TRBD2 (6 bases). The CDR3 runs to 13 residues. Trimming shortened V by 3 bases and J by 2 bases, and 11 bases separated the two germline ends. In germline, CDR1 is DFQATT, CDR2 SNEGSKA (reference sequence). CDR3 amino acids: CSASTSRAYEQYF. CDR3 bases: TGCAGTGCTAGTACTAGCAGAGCCTACGAGCAGTACTTC.

This clonotype has at least ten counts. The V call is TRBV28, the J call TRBJ2-7; no clear D gene. CDR3 size: 16 residues. CDR1 MDHEN and CDR2 SYDVKM come from the germline V gene. Trimming took 3 bases from V and 7 from J, leaving 22 bases between them. Written as DNA, the CDR3 is TGTGCCAGCAGTTTCCCATGGGCTAAGCCTACGCTAGAGCAGTACTTC. The encoded protein is CASSFPWAKPTLEQYF.

This clonotype was detected only a few times. J is TRBJ2-1 and V is TRBV2; a weak D match, TRBD1 (5 bases). Trimming pared 7 bases from V and 8 bases from J, leaving 18 bases between. The CDR3 loop spans 14 amino acids. The germline CDR1 and CDR2 sequences are SNHLY and FYNNEI. In DNA, the CDR3 is TGTGCCAGCATTACCAGCAGGGTCCGGGATGAGCAGTTCTTC. This codes for CASITSRVRDEQFF.

This clonotype was seen more than once but under ten times. This chain uses TRBV12-3 or TRBV12-4 with TRBJ1-4; 8 positions agree with TRBD1. Trimming at V came to 4 bases and at J to 5 bases, leaving 3 bases not matched to a gene. The CDR3 length is 14 residues. The CDR3 reads CASSWTGRNEKLFF. The CDR3, as DNA: TGTGCCAGCAGTTGGACAGGGCGAAATGAAAAACTGTTTTTT.